These 29 T cell receptor beta chains were sequenced from one sample in a study of cytomegalovirus exposure and HLA in healthy donors (dated by TCRdb to 2016 to 2017). The library was prepared using the immunoSEQ multiplex PCR assay. The multiplex PCR relied on a mix of 60 forward primers for TCR Vbeta segments and 13 reverse primers for TCR Jbeta segments. TCRdb's version of the immuneACCESS table is confined to in-frame rearrangements and falls short of the full clone set. An unresolved V gene accounts for under half of the shortfall where checked; the remainder is of unknown origin. The sample records roughly 200,000 clones, roughly 73% of which are singletons. The top ten constitute approximately 2.1% of the sample. The sample was PBMCs. These TCRs come from a woman in her twenties or thirties in good health and CMV-seropositive.

Here the CDR3 DNA reads TGCGCCAGCAGCACAGACAGGGCCCACGAGCAGTACTTC. Protein: CASSTDRAHEQYF. The rearrangement links TRBV5-1 to TRBJ2-7; 7 nucleotides line up with TRBD1. The CDR3 covers 13 residues. The germline V gene encodes CDR1 SGHRS and CDR2 YFSETQ. V lost 4 bases, J lost 5 bases, and 6 bases stayed unmatched.

This clone was observed a few times. The rearrangement joins TRBV27 to TRBJ1-1, with 10 bases identical to TRBD1. After removal of 8 bases from V and 1 base from J, the junction contained 4 bases not matched to a gene. This CDR3 comprises 14 residues. The germline gives CDR1 MNHEY, CDR2 SMNVEV (reference sequence). The CDR3 DNA reads as TGTGCCAGCGGGACAGGGGACTCGAACACTGAAGCTTTCTTT. Encoded protein: CASGTGDSNTEAFF.

V gene TRBV5-1 combines with J gene TRBJ2-1, with TRBD2 as a possible D gene (5 bases). Trimming left V 2 bases short and J 1 base short, with 7 bases between. This CDR3 comprises 14 residues. Germline V gene lookup returns CDR1 SGHRS and CDR2 YFSETQ. CDR3 sequence: CASSFGGSYNEQFF. CDR3 DNA sequence: TGCGCCAGCAGCTTCGGAGGTTCCTACAATGAGCAGTTCTTC.

The rearrangement links TRBV6-5 to TRBJ2-7, with 10 bases aligning to TRBD1. CDR1 is MNHEY and CDR2 is SVGAGI in the germline V gene. With 4 bases clipped from V and 0 bases from J, the junction kept 3 bases outside the gene matches. This CDR3 comprises 15 residues. The CDR3 loop reads CASSFRDRGSYEQYF. CDR3 DNA sequence: TGTGCCAGCAGTTTCCGGGACAGGGGCTCCTACGAGCAGTACTTC.

This clone was detected once. The rearrangement links TRBV7-2 to TRBJ1-2, with 9 positions matching TRBD1. V gave up 10 bases and J gave up 5 bases; unmatched junction bases: 8. The CDR3 is made up of 13 amino acids. In germline, CDR1 is SGHTA, CDR2 FQGNSA. Written as DNA, the CDR3 is TGTGCCACCCACAGGGGGCGGGGGTATGGCTACACCTTC. Translated, it gives CATHRGRGYGYTF.

J is TRBJ2-3 and V is TRBV11-2; D gene ambiguous. The CDR3 covers 13 residues. In germline, CDR1 is SGHAT, CDR2 FQNNGV. V was clipped by 1 base and J by 7 bases, with 9 bases between them. CDR3 sequence: CASSLGVQNTQYF. The CDR3, as DNA: TGTGCCAGCAGCTTAGGAGTTCAAAATACGCAGTATTTT.

This sequence joins TRBV6-5 and TRBJ2-3; D perhaps matches TRBD2 (7 bases). This CDR3 comprises 15 residues. Germline values: CDR1 MNHEY, CDR2 SVGAGI. V was trimmed by 5 bases and J by 2 bases, leaving 14 bases between them. The CDR3 DNA sequence: TGTGCCAGCAGTCCAGGGGAGGGGGACACAGATACGCAGTATTTT. The encoded protein is CASSPGEGDTDTQYF.

This clone appeared a few times. The V gene is TRBV9, the J gene TRBJ2-2; 10 bases fit TRBD2. After removal of 0 bases from V and 8 bases from J, the junction contained 4 bases not matched to a gene. This CDR3 contains 15 residues. Germline V gene sequence: CDR1 SGDLS, CDR2 YYNGEE. CDR3 amino acids: CASSVEPSGRGELFF. The CDR3 nucleotides read TGTGCCAGCAGCGTAGAACCTAGCGGGAGAGGGGAGCTGTTTTTT.

The chain carries TRBV7-6 and TRBJ2-3; D remains unclear. Between the trimmed V and J ends, which lost 4 bases and 4 bases, there was a span of 9 bases. In germline, CDR1 is SGHVS, CDR2 FNYEAQ. The CDR3 extends over 13 amino acids. DNA for the CDR3: TGTGCCAGCAGCTCGGGTCTATCAGATACGCAGTATTTT. Its translation: CASSSGLSDTQYF.

This chain links TRBV11-1 with TRBJ2-1, with TRBD2 matching 15 bases. J lost 0 bases, V lost 5 bases, and 8 bases had no gene match. In germline, CDR1 is SGHAT, CDR2 FQDESV (reference sequence). There are 19 residues in the CDR3. CDR3 nucleotide sequence: TGTGCCAGCAGCGTACTAGGACTAGCGGGGGGGAGCTCCTACAATGAGCAGTTCTTC. It codes for CASSVLGLAGGSSYNEQFF. Using reference TRBV11-1 and TRBJ2-1 for the parts outside the CDR3, the full variable domain is EAEVAQSPRYKITEKSQAVAFWCDPISGHATLYWYRQILGQGPELLVQFQDESVVDDSQLPKDRFSAERLKGVDSTLKIQPAELGDSAMYLCASSVLGLAGGSSYNEQFFGPGTRLTVL.

The V gene is TRBV6-6, the J gene TRBJ2-4, with a possible D match to TRBD2 (5 bases). Trimming removed 7 bases at V and 5 bases at J, with 18 bases between. Germline V gene lookup returns CDR1 MNHNY and CDR2 SVGAGI (reference sequence). This CDR3 contains 15 residues. The CDR3 DNA reads TGTGCCAGCACCTTTGGAGAGGGCGTACAAAACATTCAGTACTTC. It translates to CASTFGEGVQNIQYF.

The chain employs TRBV6-5 and TRBJ2-7, with D perhaps matching TRBD2 (5 bases). Germline V lookup: CDR1 MNHEY, CDR2 SVGAGI. V lost 6 bases, J lost 2 bases, and 11 bases lay in between. The CDR3 runs to 13 residues. CDR3 nucleotide sequence: TGTGCCAGCAGCCGACCCGGGACCTACGAGCAGTACTTC. Residues: CASSRPGTYEQYF.

The CDR3 nucleotides are TGTGCCAGCAGCCCCCGAAGCGGGGGGACAGATACGCAGTATTTT. Protein: CASSPRSGGTDTQYF. V usage is TRBV11-3 and J usage is TRBJ2-3; 9 nucleotides line up with TRBD2. Germline trimming cut 5 bases from V and 3 bases from J; bases unmatched to any gene: 6. Germline CDR1 SGHNT, CDR2 YENEEA. The CDR3 length is 15 residues.

The chain has TRBV27 and TRBJ2-7; possible D gene TRBD1, 6 bases. This CDR3 is 14 amino acids long. V lost 3 bases, J lost 4 bases, and 13 bases lay in between. The germline CDR1 and CDR2 sequences are MNHEY and SMNVEV (reference sequence). CDR3 sequence reads: CASSFKGVRYEQYF. The CDR3 bases are TGTGCCAGCAGTTTCAAGGGGGTGCGGTACGAGCAGTACTTC.

The CDR3 DNA is TGTGCCAGCGTAGCGGGAGACGCGAACACCGGGGAGCTGTTTTTT. It is translated as CASVAGDANTGELFF. The chain recombines TRBV6-1 with TRBJ2-2; 9 nucleotides agree with TRBD2. Per the germline V gene, CDR1 is MNHNS and CDR2 is SASEGT. CDR3 length equals 15 residues. J lost 0 bases, V lost 8 bases, and 4 bases had no gene match.

The chain joins TRBV18 to TRBJ2-2; 9 bases match TRBD1. The CDR3 loop spans 18 amino acids. Losses at the gene ends were 4 bases for V and 3 bases for J; bases not matched to a gene: 12. Per the germline V gene, CDR1 is KGHSH and CDR2 is LQKENI. CDR3 in amino acids: CASSLPLRTGEDTGELFF. The CDR3, as DNA: TGTGCCAGCTCACTACCGCTCCGGACAGGGGAGGACACCGGGGAGCTGTTTTTT.

The chain employs TRBV4-3 and TRBJ2-3, with 8 bases fitting TRBD1. Germline-derived CDR1 and CDR2 are LGHNA and YSLEER. V dropped 2 bases and J dropped 5; count of bases not matched to a gene: 6. The length of the CDR3 is 15 residues. The CDR3 DNA is TGCGCCAGCAGCCAACTACAGGGGGTGGGAGATACGCAGTATTTT. Amino acids: CASSQLQGVGDTQYF.

This rearrangement joins TRBV5-1 to TRBJ1-1; 11 positions agree with TRBD1. Germline assignment: CDR1 SGHRS and CDR2 YFSETQ. V was pared by 3 bases and J by 4 bases, with 11 bases of the junction left unmatched. The CDR3 covers 17 residues. The CDR3 reads CASSSSARDRGTTEAFF. The DNA of the CDR3 is TGCGCCAGCAGCTCCTCCGCCAGGGACAGGGGGACCACTGAAGCTTTCTTT. Combining the CDR3 with reference TRBV5-1 and TRBJ1-1 gives the whole variable domain KAGVTQTPRYLIKTRGQQVTLSCSPISGHRSVSWYQQTPGQGLQFLFEYFSETQRNKGNFPGRFSGRQFSNSRSEMNVSTLELGDSALYLCASSSSARDRGTTEAFFGQGTRLTVV.

The CDR3 protein is CASSGAGNNYGYTF. The CDR3, as DNA: TGTGCCAGCAGTGGGGCAGGGAATAACTATGGCTACACCTTC. The chain links TRBV27 to TRBJ1-2; a weak D match, TRBD1 (5 bases). The CDR3 is 14 amino acids. From germline, CDR1 is MNHEY and CDR2 SMNVEV (reference sequence). With 5 bases removed from V and 1 base from J, the gap between germline ends came to 11 bases.

This clone has a handful of counts. This chain joins TRBV18 and TRBJ2-3; a possible D gene is TRBD2 (6 bases). Trimming shortened V by 4 bases and J by 11 bases, and 10 bases separated the two germline ends. Germline lookup yields CDR1 KGHSH and CDR2 LQKENI. The CDR3 extends over 11 amino acids. DNA of the CDR3: TGTGCCAGCTCACTTCCGGGGGAGCAGTATTTT. Its protein product is CASSLPGEQYF.

The CDR3 bases are TGTGCCAGCAGCGAAACAGGGGTTTGGAATGAGCAGTTCTTC. Translation gives CASSETGVWNEQFF. The rearrangement uses TRBV9 and TRBJ2-1, with 7 bases aligning to TRBD1. Trimming took 3 bases from V and 7 from J; bases not matched to a gene: 7. CDR1 and CDR2 (germline): SGDLS, YYNGEE. This CDR3 is built from 14 residues.

V is TRBV9 and J is TRBJ2-5; 10 bases align to TRBD2. V lost 4 bases and J lost 4; bases outside the gene matches: 10. In germline, CDR1 is SGDLS, CDR2 YYNGEE. The CDR3 loop spans 16 amino acids. The DNA for the CDR3 is TGTGCCAGCAGCCTAATAGGACTAGCGGCCTCAGAGACCCAGTACTTC. Its translation: CASSLIGLAASETQYF.

The chain couples TRBV14 to TRBJ2-7; 8 bases are shared with TRBD1. CDR1 is SGHDN, CDR2 FVKESK, per germline. This CDR3 region has 15 residues. The V gene end was trimmed by 4 bases and the J gene end by 3 bases; junction bases not matched to a gene: 8. CDR3: CASSLKTGAFYEQYF. For the CDR3, the DNA is TGTGCCAGCAGCCTAAAGACAGGGGCATTCTACGAGCAGTACTTC. Combining the CDR3 with reference TRBV14 and TRBJ2-7 gives the whole variable domain EAGVTQFPSHSVIEKGQTVTLRCDPISGHDNLYWYRRVMGKEIKFLLHFVKESKQDESGMPNNRFLAERTGGTYSTLKVQPAELEDSGVYFCASSLKTGAFYEQYFGPGTRLTVT.

This chain links TRBV27 with TRBJ2-2; 9 nucleotides align to TRBD2. V was clipped by 6 bases and J by 7 bases; unmatched bases: 15. This CDR3 spans 17 amino acids. Germline V gives CDR1 MNHEY, CDR2 SMNVEV (reference sequence). The CDR3 loop reads CASRLASGKSFIGELFF. The CDR3 coding sequence is TGTGCCAGCAGACTAGCTAGCGGGAAATCGTTTATCGGGGAGCTGTTTTTT.

A word on this clone: Distinct nucleotide sequences in the sample also encode this CDR3. This chain joins TRBV7-9 and TRBJ2-5; possible D gene TRBD2, 5 bases. CDR3 length equals 16 residues. CDR1 and CDR2 from the germline V gene are SEHNR and FQNEAQ (reference sequence). Trimming removed 6 bases from V and 0 bases from J, with 17 bases in between. DNA for the CDR3: TGTGCCAGCAGTAAAGGTCTAGGACTTTACCAAGAGACCCAGTACTTC. Residues: CASSKGLGLYQETQYF. Combining the CDR3 with reference TRBV7-9 and TRBJ2-5 gives the whole variable domain DTGVSQNPRHKITKRGQNVTFRCDPISEHNRLYWYRQTLGQGPEFLTYFQNEAQLEKSRLLSDRFSAERPKGSFSTLEIQRTEQGDSAMYLCASSKGLGLYQETQYFGPGTRLLVL.

This sequence joins TRBV28 and TRBJ2-1; 13 bases map to TRBD2. Trimming took 6 bases from V and 9 from J; bases not matched to a gene: 11. The CDR3 is 16 amino acids. Germline CDR1 MDHEN, CDR2 SYDVKM. CDR3 residues: CASSLLAGGPSSEQFF. CDR3 bases: TGTGCCAGCAGCTTACTAGCGGGAGGGCCGTCTAGTGAGCAGTTCTTC.

In this sample, this clone turned up once. This chain uses TRBV6-5 with TRBJ2-7; D remains ambiguous. The V and J ends lost 7 bases and 6 bases respectively, with 19 bases between them. CDR3 length: 14 residues. Per the germline V gene, CDR1 is MNHEY and CDR2 is SVGAGI. CDR3 loop: CASISTGHSGEQYF. Written as DNA, the CDR3 is TGTGCCAGCATTTCAACCGGTCACTCGGGCGAGCAGTACTTC.

The rearrangement links TRBV18 to TRBJ1-2, with D tentatively TRBD1 (6 bases). The length of the CDR3 is 13 residues. Germline CDR1 reads KGHSH; CDR2 reads LQKENI. Trimming took 3 bases from V and 4 from J, leaving 9 bases between them. CDR3 sequence (DNA): TGTGCCAGCTCACCGGGGGGGCCCTATGGCTACACCTTC. This sequence encodes CASSPGGPYGYTF.

The chain employs TRBV29-1 and TRBJ2-1; D might be TRBD2 (6 bases). Looked up from germline, CDR1 is SQVTM and CDR2 is ANQGSEA. The CDR3 totals 15 residues. With 6 bases removed from V and 4 bases from J, the gap between germline ends came to 19 bases. The DNA of the CDR3 is TGCAGCGTACAAGGAGGGAGAGGGGCATACAATGAGCAGTTCTTC. Translating gives CSVQGGRGAYNEQFF.